This T cell receptor beta chain was observed in a study of T cell responses to AZD1222 COVID-19 vaccine (dated by TCRdb to the early 2020s). In terms of the full investigation: A total of 230 or so trial participants underwent TCR sequencing, of whom 200 to 220 received two doses of AZD1222 and some 25 received two doses of the MenACWY control vaccine. Trial participants were enrolled by age into subgroups of 18-55, 56-69 and 70-plus years, and about 150, 27 and 61 TCR-sequenced participants, respectively, were included in these subgroups. What the study reported, not specific to this receptor: The 56-69-year group was small, and its depth increase did not reach significance, likely because of low power. Conclusions about previously exposed vaccinees are limited, since just six AZD1222 recipients were seropositive for SARS-CoV-2 at baseline. Nearly half of unique spike-specific TCRs reportedly recognized epitopes outside regions mutated in the B.1.351 and B.1.1.7 variants. No day 14 peak-response samples were available, so repertoires were characterized only after the peak T cell response. Most participants were white British and females outnumbered males, and the authors suggested that clonal diversity may have been underestimated. A significant rise in spike-specific TCR breadth and depth was observed after two AZD1222 doses relative to day 0 and relative to MenACWY recipients. Vaccine-associated CD4 TCRs spanned the whole spike protein, with dominant responses in regions 160-218 and 743-854.

As concerns this clone: Its antigen has not been determined. Nothing much larger sits one base from this clone, and base qualities are not available.

In the paper's terms, the time point label means: about 28 days (+/-7) after the second vaccine dose. AZD1222 recipients whose second dose came at about 4 weeks and those whose second dose came at about 12 weeks were combined into one group, since spike-specific TCR depth and breadth did not differ between the two schedules. Vaccinee samples were obtained from the UK trials COV001 and COV002, which included a single-blind randomized controlled phase 2/3 trial of AZD1222 (ChAdOx1 nCoV-19) in healthy adults. For TCRbeta chain sequencing, PBMC samples were collected from trial participants at day 0 and at day 28 after the second dose. The CDR3 regions of human TCRbeta chains were analyzed by immunosequencing. Concerning the study's data processing: TCRs in the repertoires were compared against a reference library of SARS-CoV-2-specific TCRs that had been generated with the MIRA antigen-specificity platform. Breadth meant the fraction of unique TCRs that were SARS-CoV-2-associated, whereas depth meant the fraction of total T cells that were SARS-CoV-2-associated. Using the MIRA data, each spike-specific TCR was mapped to the spike region that the TCR reacts to and placed in a CD4 or CD8 class. Log10-transformed breadth and depth values were compared by one-way ANOVA with Sidak's multiple comparisons tests. Here the immuneACCESS table is served through TCRdb, limited to in-frame sequences with V and J called. Missing clones are a known gap in these copies; in checked studies unresolved V genes cover under half, and the rest lacks a known reason. D and trimming come from the DNA, and the V and J calls and clone size come from that table. The sample includes about 110,000 clones, with 70% to 90% observed a single time. The top ten constitute about 15% of the sample.

From the cysteine up to the phenylalanine, the CDR3 has a length of 15 residues. The DNA shown is the 45-base CDR3, in frame from base 1. The CDR1 and CDR2 encoded by the germline V gene are KGHDR and SFDVKD. V is cut back by 7 bases and J by 1 base, with 2 bases in the junction unmatched. The TCR originated in an adult who received the AZD1222 COVID-19 vaccine. The rearrangement combines TRBV24-1 with TRBJ2-2; 10 central nucleotides agree with TRBD1. Sequencing used peripheral blood, obtained 28 days after the second AZD1222 dose. Here is the DNA: TGTGCCACCAGCGACAGGGGGCAGAACACCGGGGAGCTGTTTTTT. This codes for CATSDRGQNTGELFF.